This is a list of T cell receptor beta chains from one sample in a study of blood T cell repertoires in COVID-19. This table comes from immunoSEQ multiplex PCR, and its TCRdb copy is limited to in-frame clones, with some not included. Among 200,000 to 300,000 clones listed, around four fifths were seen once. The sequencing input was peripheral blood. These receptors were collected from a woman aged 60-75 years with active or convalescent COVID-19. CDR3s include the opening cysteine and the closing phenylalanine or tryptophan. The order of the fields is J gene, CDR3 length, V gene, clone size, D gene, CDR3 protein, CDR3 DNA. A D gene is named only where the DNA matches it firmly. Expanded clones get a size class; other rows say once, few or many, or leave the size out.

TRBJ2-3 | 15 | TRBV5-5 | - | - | CASSLGAGERDTQYF | TGTGCCAGCAGCTTGGGGGCAGGGGAGAGAGATACGCAGTATTTT
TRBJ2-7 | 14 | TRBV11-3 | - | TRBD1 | CASSKSRTGSEQYF | TGTGCCAGCAGCAAATCACGGACAGGGTCCGAGCAGTACTTC
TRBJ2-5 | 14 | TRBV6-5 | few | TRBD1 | CATWGYRGGETQYF | TGTGCCACTTGGGGTTACAGGGGTGGGGAGACCCAGTACTTC
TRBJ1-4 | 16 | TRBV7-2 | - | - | CASSLGPGDGIEKLFF | TGTGCCAGCAGCTTAGGACCGGGGGACGGTATTGAAAAACTGTTTTTT
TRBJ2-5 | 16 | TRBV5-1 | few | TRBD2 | CASSLVGAGGQETQYF | TGCGCCAGCAGCTTGGTGGGAGCGGGAGGGCAAGAGACCCAGTACTTC
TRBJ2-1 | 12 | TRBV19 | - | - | CASRGLANEQFF | TGTGCCAGTAGGGGACTCGCCAATGAGCAGTTCTTC
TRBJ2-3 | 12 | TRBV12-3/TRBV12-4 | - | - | CATQRSTDTQYF | TGTGCCACCCAGAGGTCCACAGATACGCAGTATTTT
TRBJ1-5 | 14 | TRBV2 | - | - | CASSGQGGNQPQHF | TGTGCCAGCAGTGGGCAGGGTGGCAATCAGCCCCAGCATTTT
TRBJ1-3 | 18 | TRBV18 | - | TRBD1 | CASSPLGQSTYSGNTIYF | TGTGCCAGCTCACCGCTGGGACAGTCCACTTACTCTGGAAACACCATATATTTT
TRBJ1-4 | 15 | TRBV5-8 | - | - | CASSPSTFLNEKLFF | TGTGCCAGCAGCCCATCGACATTCCTTAATGAAAAACTGTTTTTT
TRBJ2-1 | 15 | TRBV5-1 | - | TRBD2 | CASSLGTSGYNEQFF | TGCGCCAGCAGCTTGGGGACTAGCGGATACAATGAGCAGTTCTTC
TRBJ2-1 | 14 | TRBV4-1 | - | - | CARHLKGSYNEQFF | TGCGCCAGACACCTTAAGGGGTCCTACAATGAGCAGTTCTTC
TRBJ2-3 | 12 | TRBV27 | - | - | CASSSYTDTQYF | TGTGCCAGCAGTTCCTACACAGATACGCAGTATTTT
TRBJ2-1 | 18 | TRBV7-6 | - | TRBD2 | CASSFATAERETYNEQFF | TGTGCCAGCAGCTTCGCGACCGCGGAGCGGGAGACCTACAATGAGCAGTTCTTC
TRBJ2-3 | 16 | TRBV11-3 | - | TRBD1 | CASSGRRDRRTDTQYF | TGTGCCAGCAGCGGACGCCGGGACAGGAGGACAGATACGCAGTATTTT
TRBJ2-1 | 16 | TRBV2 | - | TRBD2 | CASSEVGRASYNEQFF | TGTGCCAGCAGTGAGGTCGGGAGGGCCTCCTACAATGAGCAGTTCTTC